The rows below give T cell receptor beta chains drawn from one sample of a study of blood T cells in healthy people across ages. MiXCR, applied by TCRdb to the 5' RACE reads, yields one record per CDR3 protein. Of hundreds of thousands of distinct CDR3 sequences in the sample, approximately 22% were seen once. The specimen was blood. All receptors come from a man in his 70s in good health. The CDR3 runs from the conserved cysteine through the conserved F or W. A D gene is named only where the DNA matches it firmly. Expanded clones get a size class; other rows say once, few or many, or leave the size out.

size	V	D	J	CDR3
few	TRBV19	TRBD2	TRBJ2-5	CASAGTSKETQYF
NA	TRBV7-2	NA	TRBJ1-4	CASSLDVVTNEKLFF
NA	TRBV18	NA	TRBJ2-5	CASSPQEAETQYF
few	TRBV18	TRBD1	TRBJ2-3	CASSTPGQGYTDTQYF
NA	TRBV11-2	NA	TRBJ1-2	CASRRGDGYGYTF
NA	TRBV6-1	NA	TRBJ1-4	CASSELGGAGRGKLFF
NA	TRBV5-1	NA	TRBJ2-1	CASSSSSWSYNEQFF
NA	TRBV6-1	NA	NA	CASSENGHTYEQYF
few	TRBV7-6	NA	TRBJ2-4	CASSPGVSGNIQYF
few	TRBV29-1	TRBD1	TRBJ2-3	CSVEGRGRPDTQYF
NA	TRBV28	TRBD2	NA	CASTIPAGAYEQYF
NA	TRBV20-1	NA	TRBJ2-4	CSASGGGENIQYF
NA	TRBV2	NA	TRBJ1-2	CASSTGWGGNYGYTF
NA	TRBV6-2/TRBV6-3	TRBD2	TRBJ2-1	CASTLAGSDSDEQFF
NA	TRBV25-1	TRBD2	TRBJ2-3	CASSDRPGLAGEDTQYF
few	TRBV21-1	NA	TRBJ1-4	CASSKPLRERSEKLFF
NA	TRBV29-1	NA	TRBJ2-6	CSARIAGSGANVLTF
few	TRBV28	NA	TRBJ1-1	CASSSLSIQGSMNTEAFF
NA	TRBV19	TRBD2	TRBJ2-1	CASMAGDVYNEQFF
few	TRBV6-1	TRBD1	TRBJ2-3	CASNGQGASDTQYF
few	TRBV12-3/TRBV12-4	NA	TRBJ1-2	CASGRGGYTF
few	TRBV12-3/TRBV12-4	NA	NA	CASSSVEQGYEQYF
NA	TRBV7-8	TRBD1	TRBJ2-7	CASSRGQATYEQYF
once	TRBV29-1	NA	TRBJ2-3	CSVRGETDTQYF
NA	TRBV9	TRBD1	TRBJ1-1	CASSHNQGDTEAFF
NA	TRBV18	TRBD2	TRBJ2-5	CASSSSGVGETQYF
NA	TRBV6-6	NA	TRBJ1-4	CASSYLGRGNEKLFF
NA	TRBV7-2	TRBD2	TRBJ2-3	CASSVAGFRTDTQYF
NA	TRBV12-3/TRBV12-4	TRBD1	NA	CASSFRQGQGIYEQYF
few	TRBV5-1	NA	TRBJ2-3	CASSLEPVTDTQYF
NA	TRBV6-2/TRBV6-3	TRBD2	TRBJ2-1	CASCRRAGGLEQFF
NA	TRBV28	TRBD1	TRBJ2-3	CASSSAVQGWGTDTQYF
NA	TRBV6-5	NA	TRBJ1-2	CASSYRRVGGYTF
NA	TRBV15	NA	TRBJ1-6	CATSSSQGPLGSPLHF
few	TRBV29-1	TRBD1	TRBJ2-7	CSVVGTGLSYEQYF
NA	TRBV20-1	NA	TRBJ2-3	CSARDIRTTDTQYF
NA	TRBV27	NA	TRBJ2-3	CASRRVSTDTQYF
NA	TRBV7-7	NA	NA	CASSLAVGDYEQYF
NA	TRBV12-3/TRBV12-4	NA	TRBJ2-7	CASSPRAVRTYEQYF
few	TRBV6-1	TRBD1	TRBJ1-5	CASSTGTVSNQPQHF